The sequence of this T cell receptor (beta chain) was determined in a study of radiotherapy plus CTLA-4 blockade in lung cancer. The study's findings and limits: Tumor-origin TCR clones grew in blood after radiotherapy plus ipilimumab.

With regard to this clone: Its antigen remains unknown.

Measured with immunoSEQ multiplex PCR; TCRdb has only the in-frame clones, and not every one. The table shows 85,000 to 120,000 clones, with over 75% occurring only once. The length of the CDR3 is 12 residues. Germline CDR1 and CDR2: MNHNS and SASEGT. V gave up 8 bases and J gave up 7 bases, with 9 bases separating them. The specimen comprised peripheral blood, sampled from a patient treated with radiotherapy plus ipilimumab. J is TRBJ1-6 and V is TRBV6-1; D might be TRBD1 (5 bases). This sequence was found in a human donor with non-small cell lung cancer that progressed on radiotherapy plus ipilimumab. Some clones in this sample may be carry-over from other donors' samples. The CDR3 DNA sequence: TGTGCCAGCCGAGGGACCAATTCACCCCTCCACTTT. Encoded protein: CASRGTNSPLHF.